Presented here are 32 T cell receptor beta chains from one specimen sequenced in a study of T cells in Graves' hyperthyroidism and ophthalmopathy. TCR beta CDR3 sequences were amplified from RNA transcripts. The primer set for the first-round RT-PCR of the TCR CDR3 was HTBI. TCRdb analysed the multiplex PCR reads with MiXCR anew, one entry per CDR3 protein. The sample consists of about 560,000 distinct CDR3 sequences, approximately 15% of them appearing once. The source material was blood. The origin of the receptors is a young woman with Graves' hyperthyroidism.

The chain uses TRBV18 and TRBJ1-3, with no clear D. CDR1 and CDR2 (germline): KGHSH, LQKENI. The ends were cut back, 3 bases at V and 0 bases at J, with 12 bases in the middle. The CDR3 is made up of 16 amino acids. CDR3 residues: CASSPPGGNSGNTIYF. In DNA form, the CDR3 reads TGTGCCAGCTCACCGCCCGGAGGAAACTCTGGAAACACCATATATTTT.

This clonotype was observed at least ten times. The V call is TRBV20-1, the J call TRBJ2-7; tentative D call: TRBD2 (5 bases). Per the germline V gene, CDR1 is DFQATT and CDR2 is SNEGSKA (reference sequence). With 6 bases removed from V and 3 bases from J, the gap between germline ends came to 15 bases. The CDR3 length is 13 residues. Written as DNA, the CDR3 is TGCAGTGCAAAAATAGTAGAGGGCTACGAGCAGTACTTC. This gives the protein CSAKIVEGYEQYF.

This clonotype was detected many times. V gene TRBV7-8 combines with J gene TRBJ2-2; D is perhaps TRBD1 (6 bases). Germline loops: CDR1 SGHVS, CDR2 FQNEAQ. Trimming left V 6 bases short and J 2 bases short, with 10 bases between. This CDR3 has 14 residues. The CDR3 nucleotides are TGTGCCAGCAGACACAGGGCCAACACCGGGGAGCTGTTTTTT. It is translated as CASRHRANTGELFF. Filled out from reference TRBV7-8 and TRBJ2-2, the complete variable domain reads GAGVSQSPRYKVAKRGQDVALRCDPISGHVSLFWYQQALGQGPEFLTYFQNEAQLDKSGLPSDRFFAERPEGSVSTLKIQRTQQEDSAVYLCASRHRANTGELFFGEGSRLTVL.

The CDR3 sequence is CASSTDSSYSNQPQHF. The DNA of the CDR3 is TGTGCCAGTAGTACCGACAGCTCATATAGCAATCAGCCCCAGCATTTT. This chain connects TRBV19 to TRBJ1-5; possible D gene TRBD1, 5 bases. Trimming stripped 4 bases from V and 0 bases from J, with 13 bases between. The CDR3 covers 16 residues. Germline V gene sequence: CDR1 LNHDA, CDR2 SQIVND (reference sequence).

This clonotype was detected a few times. V is TRBV4-3 and J is TRBJ1-1; TRBD1 matches at 9 bases. The CDR3 loop spans 15 amino acids. V lost 2 bases, J lost 5 bases, and 6 bases stayed unmatched. The germline CDR1 and CDR2 sequences are LGHNA and YSLEER. CDR3 protein: CASSQPRGTGTEAFF. As DNA, the CDR3 is TGCGCCAGCAGCCAACCCCGCGGGACAGGGACTGAAGCTTTCTTT.

This clonotype was counted at least ten times. The chain uses TRBV2 and TRBJ1-1, with a possible D match to TRBD1 (5 bases). In germline, CDR1 is SNHLY, CDR2 FYNNEI. Trimming left V 6 bases short and J 0 bases short, with 11 bases between. The CDR3 covers 14 residues. CDR3 nucleotides: TGTGCCAGCAGGGGACGGAGACTGAACACTGAAGCTTTCTTT. It encodes CASRGRRLNTEAFF.

The rearrangement links TRBV20-1 to TRBJ1-6, with 7 bases lining up with TRBD1. Germline CDR1 is DFQATT and CDR2 is SNEGSKA (reference sequence). The CDR3 consists of 15 residues. Trimming removed 2 bases from V and 7 bases from J; junction bases left unmatched: 8. CDR3 nucleotide sequence: TGCAGTGCTAGAAGAGAGGGACAGCGAAATTCACCCCTCCACTTT. This encodes CSARREGQRNSPLHF.

The gene calls are TRBV19 and TRBJ2-7; D is unclear. The length of the CDR3 is 16 residues. V lost 3 bases, J lost 1 base, and 16 bases lay in between. In germline, CDR1 is LNHDA, CDR2 SQIVND (reference sequence). CDR3 loop: CASSIWSGPSSYEQYF. The CDR3 region has the DNA TGTGCCAGTAGTATTTGGTCCGGACCTTCTTCCTACGAGCAGTACTTC.

This chain uses TRBV24-1 with TRBJ2-1; the D call may be TRBD1 or TRBD2 (7 bases each). Germline CDR1 is KGHDR and CDR2 is SFDVKD. This CDR3 has 14 amino acids. Deletions cut 9 bases from V and 7 bases from J, with 18 bases between. The CDR3 reads CATAPGGANNEQFF. The CDR3 nucleotides read TGTGCCACCGCTCCAGGGGGGGCCAATAATGAGCAGTTCTTC.

This clonotype was detected many times. CDR3 nucleotides: TGTGCCAGCAGTTTCCAGGGGAGGAACACTGAAGCTTTCTTT. The encoded protein is CASSFQGRNTEAFF. The chain recombines TRBV6-1 with TRBJ1-1, with D possibly being TRBD1 (6 bases). V lost 5 bases, J lost 1 base, and 11 bases lay in between. The length of the CDR3 is 14 residues. CDR1 is MNHNS and CDR2 is SASEGT in the germline V gene.

This clonotype was observed a few times. This sequence joins TRBV5-5 and TRBJ1-2; no clear D gene. V lost 0 bases, J lost 12 bases, and 15 bases lay in between. Germline assignment: CDR1 SGHKS and CDR2 YYEKEE (reference sequence). This CDR3 is built from 13 residues. DNA of the CDR3: TGTGCCAGCAGCTTGGCCGTACAGCCCCATCACACCTTC. Encoded protein: CASSLAVQPHHTF.

In its sample, this clonotype was seen many times. The rearrangement joins TRBV7-8 to TRBJ1-5, with TRBD1 as a possible D gene (6 bases). The length of the CDR3 is 16 residues. The germline V gene has CDR1 SGHVS and CDR2 FQNEAQ. V was shortened by 4 bases and J by 0 bases, with 13 bases between the two germline ends. CDR3 region: CASSSEGVSSNQPQHF. Here the CDR3 DNA reads TGTGCCAGCAGCTCGGAGGGGGTTTCTAGCAATCAGCCCCAGCATTTT.

The rearrangement links TRBV7-2 to TRBJ1-1; D perhaps matches TRBD1 (6 bases). V dropped 1 base and J dropped 11 bases, with 11 bases sitting between them. From germline, CDR1 is SGHTA and CDR2 FQGNSA. The CDR3 sequence is 12 residues long. CDR3 nucleotide sequence: TGTGCCAGCAGCTTAGTCGGGGGCTGGGCTTTCTTT. Its protein product is CASSLVGGWAFF.

This clonotype has ten or more counts. The DNA of the CDR3 is TGCGCCAGCAGCTTGATGGTTGAGAACACTGAAGCTTTCTTT. It codes for CASSLMVENTEAFF. The chain combines TRBV5-1 with TRBJ1-1; D unresolved. CDR1 and CDR2 from the germline V gene are SGHRS and YFSETQ. V lost 1 base and J 1 base, leaving 8 bases between the germline ends. The CDR3 length is 14 residues.

This clonotype has ten or more counts. The V gene is TRBV12-3 or TRBV12-4, the J gene TRBJ1-2, with D possibly matching TRBD1 (5 bases). The CDR3 sequence is 13 residues long. V was shortened by 10 bases and J by 4 bases, with 16 bases between the two germline ends. The CDR3 bases are TGTGCCACCGTATCCGTAGGGGTCTATGGCTACACCTTC. Translated: CATVSVGVYGYTF.

This clonotype has a count of ten or more. V and J are TRBV10-3 and TRBJ2-3; D gene ambiguous. Germline values: CDR1 ENHRY, CDR2 SYGVKD. CDR3 size: 14 residues. With 3 bases removed from V and 1 base from J, the gap between germline ends came to 8 bases. The CDR3 bases are TGTGCCATCAGTGACCCTGGGGGCACAGATACGCAGTATTTT. Amino acid sequence: CAISDPGGTDTQYF.

The table lists this clonotype with many counts. J is TRBJ1-1 and V is TRBV27; 11 nucleotides match TRBD1. V lost 4 bases, J lost 3 bases, and 4 bases stayed unmatched. CDR1 MNHEY and CDR2 SMNVEV come from the germline V gene (reference sequence). The CDR3 runs 15 residues. The CDR3 coding sequence is TGTGCCAGCAGTTCCGGGACAGGGGGAGACACTGAAGCTTTCTTT. Its protein product is CASSSGTGGDTEAFF.

This clonotype was observed a few times. Here the CDR3 omits its conserved ending phenylalanine or tryptophan, so a read error is the likely source. The chain is built from TRBV11-2 and TRBJ1-6, with D possibly TRBD1 on 6 matching bases. CDR1 and CDR2 (germline): SGHAT, FQNNGV. The CDR3 runs to 16 residues. With 1 base removed from V and 9 bases from J, the gap between germline ends came to 16 bases. The CDR3 DNA reads as TGTGCCAGCAGCTTAGGTCAGTCGACAGGTTTTTCACCCCTCCACCTT. It specifies CASSLGQSTGFSPLHL.

This clonotype was seen ten or more times. V is TRBV30 and J is TRBJ1-1; the match to TRBD1 covers 7 bases. Germline lookup yields CDR1 GTSNPN and CDR2 SVGIG (reference sequence). The V segment lost 7 bases and the J segment 5 bases; nucleotides outside the gene matches: 4. The CDR3 is 11 amino acids. CDR3 nucleotides: TGTGCCTTGACAGGGACGACTGAAGCTTTCTTT. Its protein is CALTGTTEAFF.

This clonotype showed up just a few times. CDR3 DNA sequence: TGCGCCAGCAGCTTGAAACTTGATATCGGCGGGGAGCAGTACTTC. As protein: CASSLKLDIGGEQYF. The rearrangement uses TRBV5-1 and TRBJ2-7; maybe TRBD2 (5 bases). The CDR3 sequence is 15 residues long. Germline values: CDR1 SGHRS, CDR2 YFSETQ. Trimming took 1 base from V and 7 from J, leaving 18 bases between them.

This clonotype has just a few counts. V is TRBV6-1 and J is TRBJ2-2; 8 bases line up with TRBD2. The V gene end was trimmed by 6 bases and the J gene end by 5 bases; junction bases not matched to a gene: 8. The CDR3 contains 15 residues. Looked up from germline, CDR1 is MNHNS and CDR2 is SASEGT. Written as DNA, the CDR3 is TGTGCCAGCAGGGCGGGGCGGGAGGAAACCGGGGAGCTGTTTTTT. Translated, it gives CASRAGREETGELFF.

This clonotype was observed a few times. The chain is built from TRBV18 and TRBJ1-4; D ambiguous. Trimming cost V 3 bases and J 8 bases, with 13 bases left between them. Germline-derived CDR1 and CDR2 are KGHSH and LQKENI. This CDR3 spans 14 amino acids. CDR3 bases: TGTGCCAGCTCACCTTTCTTGGCGAAGGAAAAACTGTTTTTT. Translation gives CASSPFLAKEKLFF.

In its sample, this clonotype was seen a few times. The chain joins TRBV6-1 to TRBJ2-5; TRBD2 aligns across 12 bases. V lost 4 bases to trimming and J lost 9 bases; unmatched junction nucleotides: 12. This CDR3 is 16 amino acids long. The germline gives CDR1 MNHNS, CDR2 SASEGT. The CDR3 here is CASSVDLAGGFGAQYF. Here the CDR3 DNA reads TGTGCCAGCAGTGTAGATCTAGCGGGAGGGTTCGGGGCCCAGTACTTC.

The rearrangement joins TRBV7-2 to TRBJ2-1; 9 bases map to TRBD1. CDR3 length: 15 amino acids. From germline, CDR1 is SGHTA and CDR2 FQGNSA. Trimming at V came to 4 bases and at J to 2 bases, leaving 3 bases not matched to a gene. DNA of the CDR3: TGTGCCAGCAGCTATGGGACAGGGCCCTACAATGAGCAGTTCTTC. It yields the protein CASSYGTGPYNEQFF.

As to this clonotype: A much larger clone differs by one base, so this may be a read error. This rearrangement joins TRBV6-1 to TRBJ2-1; D is uncertain. The CDR3 runs to 13 residues. V was clipped by 1 base and J by 6 bases, with 7 bases between them. Germline loops: CDR1 MNHNS, CDR2 SASEGT. CDR3 nucleotides: TGTGCCAGCAGTGAAGGACCCTCCAATGAGCAGTTCTTC. Protein sequence: CASSEGPSNEQFF.

The gene calls are TRBV9 and TRBJ1-2; the match to TRBD1 covers 7 bases. With V trimmed by 3 bases and J by 2 bases, 10 bases remained unmatched. Germline CDR1 and CDR2: SGDLS and YYNGEE. CDR3 length: 16 residues. In DNA form, the CDR3 reads TGTGCCAGCAGCGATCCACGAGACAGGGCGAACTATGGCTACACCTTC. Its protein product is CASSDPRDRANYGYTF.

This clonotype has a handful of counts. The chain is built from TRBV5-8 and TRBJ2-7; the match to TRBD2 covers 10 bases. J was trimmed by 4 bases and V by 4 bases; bases with no gene match: 11. Germline CDR1 is SGHTS and CDR2 is YDEGEE. CDR3 size: 16 residues. CDR3 sequence: CASSRDKGTSAYEQYF. In nucleotides, the CDR3 is TGTGCCAGCAGCCGGGATAAGGGGACTAGCGCGTACGAGCAGTACTTC.

The chain is built from TRBV27 and TRBJ1-1; TRBD1 is a possible D gene (5 bases). Germline CDR1 is MNHEY and CDR2 is SMNVEV (reference sequence). The CDR3 totals 16 residues. The ends were cut back, 5 bases at V and 3 bases at J, with 19 bases in the middle. In DNA, the CDR3 is TGTGCCAGCAGTGGTTTAGGCGGCAGGGAGGACACTGAAGCTTTCTTT. This gives the protein CASSGLGGREDTEAFF.

This clonotype was seen more than once but under ten times. The rearrangement links TRBV6-1 to TRBJ2-2; D unresolved. The germline V gene has CDR1 MNHNS and CDR2 SASEGT. The V gene lost 0 bases and the J gene lost 8 bases, with 7 bases spanning the gap. CDR3 length: 13 residues. The CDR3: CASSEAGVGELFF. CDR3 sequence (DNA): TGTGCCAGCAGTGAAGCAGGAGTTGGGGAGCTGTTTTTT.

Note on this clonotype: It may be a read error: a sequence one base away is much more abundant. As the CDR3 is not closed by the conserved phenylalanine or tryptophan, this likely results from a read error. The chain couples TRBV7-9 to TRBJ2-7; 8 bases are a match to TRBD2. This CDR3 has 14 residues. V shed 3 bases, J shed 2 bases, and the junction held 3 bases outside the gene matches. CDR1 and CDR2 (germline): SEHNR, FQNEAQ (reference sequence). For the CDR3, the DNA is TGTGCCAGCAGCTTGCTAGCGGGTCCCTACGAGCAGTACCTC. Translated, it gives CASSLLAGPYEQYL.

This clonotype was counted ten times or more. The V gene is TRBV10-3, the J gene TRBJ2-7; D remains unclear. V was shortened by 3 bases and J by 2 bases, with 8 bases between the two germline ends. The CDR3 is 13 residues long. Germline lookup yields CDR1 ENHRY and CDR2 SYGVKD. The CDR3 nucleotides are TGTGCCATCAGTGAAGGTCCAGCCTACGAGCAGTACTTC. Its protein product is CAISEGPAYEQYF.

The gene calls are TRBV6-5 and TRBJ2-1, with 11 bases fitting TRBD2. V trimming: 2 bases; J trimming: 10 bases; junction bases outside the gene matches: 7. The CDR3 loop spans 15 amino acids. Germline-derived CDR1 and CDR2 are MNHEY and SVGAGI. CDR3 sequence reads: CASSYNVWTSGEQFF. CDR3 DNA sequence: TGTGCCAGCAGTTACAATGTCTGGACTAGCGGGGAGCAGTTCTTC.